The entry below gives a single T cell receptor beta chain sequence along with its context. Its antigen is unidentified. Assay: immunoSEQ multiplex PCR; the TCRdb copy retains only in-frame clones and omits some. The top ten clones hold 12% of a sample with some 65,000 clones, nearly 90% of them seen once. The entry originates in a study of OX40 agonist ivuxolimab in advanced cancers. Study at large: Ivuxolimab doses were 0.01, 0.1, 0.3, 1.5, 3 or 10 mg/kg every 2 weeks. Study observations and caveats: CD4+ and CD8+ T cells in blood underwent clonal expansion by week 6 at 0.1 to 3.0 mg/kg. The 0.1-3.0 mg/kg partial responders had among the lowest clonal expansion. Researchers report that CD8+ T cells had, on average, more expanded clones than CD4+.

Germline V CDR1 and CDR2: SNHLY, FYNNEI. This CDR3 is 11 amino acids long. Trimming cost V 8 bases and J 13 bases; bases outside gene matches: 6. This receptor was obtained from an adult with an advanced solid tumor such as melanoma, head and neck, liver or kidney cancer. This chain uses TRBV2 with TRBJ2-2, with TRBD1 matching 8 bases. The sample here was CD4+ or CD8+ T cells sorted from blood, taken in a trial of the OX40 agonist ivuxolimab. CDR3 nucleotides: TGTGCCAGCGGGGACAGGCCTGGGCTGTTTTTT. Translated: CASGDRPGLFF.